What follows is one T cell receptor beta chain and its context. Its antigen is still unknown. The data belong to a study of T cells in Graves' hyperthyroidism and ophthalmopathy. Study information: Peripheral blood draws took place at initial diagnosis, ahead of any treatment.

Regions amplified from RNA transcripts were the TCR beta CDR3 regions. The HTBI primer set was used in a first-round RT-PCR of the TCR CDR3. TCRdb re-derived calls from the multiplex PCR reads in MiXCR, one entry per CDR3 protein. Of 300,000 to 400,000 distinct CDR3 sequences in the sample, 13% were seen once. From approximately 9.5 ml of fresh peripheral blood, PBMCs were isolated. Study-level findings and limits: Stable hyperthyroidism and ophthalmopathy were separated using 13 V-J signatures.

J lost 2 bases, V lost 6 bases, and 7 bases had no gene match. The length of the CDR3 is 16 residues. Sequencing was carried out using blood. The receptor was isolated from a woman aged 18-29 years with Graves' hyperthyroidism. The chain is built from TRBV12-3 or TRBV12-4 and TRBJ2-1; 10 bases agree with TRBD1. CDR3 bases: TGTGCCAGCAGCCCGGGACAGGGGCATCCCTACAATGAGCAGTTCTTC. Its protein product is CASSPGQGHPYNEQFF.